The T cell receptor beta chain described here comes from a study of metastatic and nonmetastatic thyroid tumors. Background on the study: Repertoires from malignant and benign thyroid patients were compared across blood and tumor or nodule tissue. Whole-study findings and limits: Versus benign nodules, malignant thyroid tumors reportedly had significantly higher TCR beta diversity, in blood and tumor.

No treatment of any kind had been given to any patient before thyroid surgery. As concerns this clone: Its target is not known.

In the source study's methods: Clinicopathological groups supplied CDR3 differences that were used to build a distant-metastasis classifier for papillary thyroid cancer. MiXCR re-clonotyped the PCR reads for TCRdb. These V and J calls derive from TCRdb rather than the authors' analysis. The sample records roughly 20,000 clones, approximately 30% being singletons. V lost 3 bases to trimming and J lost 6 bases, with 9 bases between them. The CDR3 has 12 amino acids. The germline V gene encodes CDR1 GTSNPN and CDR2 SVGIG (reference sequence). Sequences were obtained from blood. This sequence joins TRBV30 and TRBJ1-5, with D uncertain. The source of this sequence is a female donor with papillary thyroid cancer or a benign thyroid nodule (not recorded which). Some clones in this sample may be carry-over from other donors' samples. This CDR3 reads CAWSDGGQPQHF. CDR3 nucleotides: TGTGCCTGGAGCGACGGTGGTCAGCCCCAGCATTTT.